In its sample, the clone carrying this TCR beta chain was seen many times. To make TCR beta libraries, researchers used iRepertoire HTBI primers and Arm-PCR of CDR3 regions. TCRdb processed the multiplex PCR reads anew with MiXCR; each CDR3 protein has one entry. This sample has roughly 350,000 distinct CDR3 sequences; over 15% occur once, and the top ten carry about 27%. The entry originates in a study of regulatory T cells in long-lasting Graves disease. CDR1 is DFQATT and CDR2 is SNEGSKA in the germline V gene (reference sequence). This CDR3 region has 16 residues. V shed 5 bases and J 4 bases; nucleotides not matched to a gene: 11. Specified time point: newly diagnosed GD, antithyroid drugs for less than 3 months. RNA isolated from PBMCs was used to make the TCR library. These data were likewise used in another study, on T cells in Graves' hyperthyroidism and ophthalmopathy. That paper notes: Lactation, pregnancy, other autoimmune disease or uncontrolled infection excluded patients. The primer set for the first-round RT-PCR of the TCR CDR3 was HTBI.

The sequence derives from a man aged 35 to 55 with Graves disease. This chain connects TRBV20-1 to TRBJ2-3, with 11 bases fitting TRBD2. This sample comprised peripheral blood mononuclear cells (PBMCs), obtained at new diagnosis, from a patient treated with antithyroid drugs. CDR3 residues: CSAELRLAGWADTQYF. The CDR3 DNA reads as TGCAGTGCTGAACTTCGACTAGCGGGGTGGGCAGATACGCAGTATTTT.